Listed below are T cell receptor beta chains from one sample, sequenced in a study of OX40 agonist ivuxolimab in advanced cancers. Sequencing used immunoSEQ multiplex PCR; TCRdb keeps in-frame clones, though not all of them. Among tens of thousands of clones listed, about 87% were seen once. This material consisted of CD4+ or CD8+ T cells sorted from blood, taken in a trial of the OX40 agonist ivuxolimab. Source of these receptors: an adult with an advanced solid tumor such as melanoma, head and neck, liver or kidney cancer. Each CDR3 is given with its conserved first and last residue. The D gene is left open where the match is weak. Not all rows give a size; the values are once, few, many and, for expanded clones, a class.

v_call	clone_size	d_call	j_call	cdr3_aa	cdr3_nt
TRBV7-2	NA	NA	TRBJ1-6	CASSLGRRGSNSPLHF	TGTGCCAGCAGCTTAGGTCGCAGGGGATCTAATTCACCCCTCCACTTT
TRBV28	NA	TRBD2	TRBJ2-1	CASRSGGIENEQFF	TGTGCCAGCCGTAGCGGGGGGATTGAAAATGAGCAGTTCTTC
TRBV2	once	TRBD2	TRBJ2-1	CASMFGTSGNIRLF	TGTGCCAGCATGTTTGGGACTAGCGGGAATATAAGGCTCTTC
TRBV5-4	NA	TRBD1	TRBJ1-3	CASSLDRGAGNTIYF	TGTGCCAGCAGCTTGGACAGGGGAGCTGGAAACACCATATATTTT
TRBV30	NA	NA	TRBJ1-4	CAWSSEPHEKLFF	TGTGCCTGGAGTTCAGAGCCCCATGAAAAACTGTTTTTT
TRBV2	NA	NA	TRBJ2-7	CASSDGLRGFSYEQYF	TGTGCCAGCAGTGATGGCCTCCGCGGATTCTCCTACGAGCAGTACTTC
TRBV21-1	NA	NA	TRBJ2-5	CASSKEVSAGGPTWETQYF	TGTGCCAGCAGCAAAGAGGTTTCAGCGGGGGGACCTACCTGGGAGACCCAGTACTTC
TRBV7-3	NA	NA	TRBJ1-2	CASSLGPGENYGYTF	TGTGCCAGCAGCTTAGGGCCTGGGGAGAACTATGGCTACACCTTC
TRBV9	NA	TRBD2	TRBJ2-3	CASSVGASGAPTDTQYF	TGTGCCAGCAGCGTAGGGGCTAGCGGGGCACCCACAGATACGCAGTATTTT
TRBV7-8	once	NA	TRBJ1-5	CASSPRDPFKGNQPQHF	TGTGCCAGCAGCCCCCGGGACCCCTTTAAGGGCAATCAGCCCCAGCATTTT
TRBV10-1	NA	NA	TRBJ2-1	CASSPPGIFRQFEQFF	TGCGCCAGCAGCCCTCCGGGAATCTTCCGGCAATTTGAGCAGTTCTTC
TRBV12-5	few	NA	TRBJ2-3	CASGYRDATDTQYF	TGTGCTAGTGGGTACAGGGACGCCACAGATACGCAGTATTTT
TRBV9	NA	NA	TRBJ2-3	CASSVKPAGTWGVLDTDTQYF	TGTGCCAGCAGCGTAAAGCCGGCCGGAACGTGGGGAGTCCTCGACACAGATACGCAGTATTTT
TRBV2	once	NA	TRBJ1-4	CASSLTTRGEKLFF	TGTGCCAGCAGTCTTACTACGAGGGGTGAAAAACTGTTTTTT
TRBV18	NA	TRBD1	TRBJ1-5	CASSPLRDRVPQHF	TGTGCCAGCTCACCTCTCCGGGACAGGGTGCCCCAGCATTTT
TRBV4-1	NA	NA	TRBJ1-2	CASSQGTGNYGYTF	TGCGCCAGCAGCCAAGGCACGGGGAACTATGGCTACACCTTC
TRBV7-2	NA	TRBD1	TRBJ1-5	CASSSDRGNQPQHF	TGTGCCAGCAGCTCGGACAGGGGTAATCAGCCCCAGCATTTT
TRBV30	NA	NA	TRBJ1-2	CAWSSTALVNYGYTF	TGTGCCTGGAGTTCGACGGCCCTCGTCAACTATGGCTACACCTTC
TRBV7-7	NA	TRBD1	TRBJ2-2	CASSLGTGDTGELFF	TGTGCCAGCAGCTTAGGGACAGGTGATACCGGGGAGCTGTTTTTT
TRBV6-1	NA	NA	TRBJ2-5	CASSEAGRGETQYF	TGTGCCAGCAGTGAAGCTGGCAGGGGAGAGACCCAGTACTTC
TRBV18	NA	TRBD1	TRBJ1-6	CASSPWDSSLSSYNSPLHF	TGTGCCAGCTCACCGTGGGACAGTTCCCTAAGCTCCTATAATTCACCCCTCCACTTT
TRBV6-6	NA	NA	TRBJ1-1	CASSYYGRMNTEAFF	TGTGCCAGCAGTTACTATGGACGGATGAACACTGAAGCTTTCTTT
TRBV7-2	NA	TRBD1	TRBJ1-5	CASTSIEGQGGSGLHF	TGTGCCAGCACCTCCATTGAGGGACAGGGAGGGTCGGGGCTGCATTTT
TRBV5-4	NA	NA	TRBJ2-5	CASSPMGGANQETQYF	TGTGCCAGCAGCCCTATGGGGGGGGCTAACCAAGAGACCCAGTACTTC
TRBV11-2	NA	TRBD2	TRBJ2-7	CASSLLAGRTYEQYF	TGTGCCAGCAGCTTATTAGCGGGAAGGACCTACGAGCAGTACTTC
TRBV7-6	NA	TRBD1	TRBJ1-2	CASSSIRDRGIGGGGYTF	TGTGCCAGCAGCTCCATCCGGGACAGGGGAATCGGCGGCGGTGGCTACACCTTC
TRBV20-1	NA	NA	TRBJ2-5	CSALRETQYF	TGCAGTGCCCTTAGAGAGACCCAGTACTTC
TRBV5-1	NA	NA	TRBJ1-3	CASSLGGGEAGNTIYF	TGCGCCAGCAGCTTGGGCGGGGGCGAGGCTGGAAACACCATATATTTT
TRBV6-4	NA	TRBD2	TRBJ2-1	CASSDLLSGRVNEQFF	TGTGCCAGCAGTGACTTACTTAGCGGGAGAGTAAATGAGCAGTTCTTC
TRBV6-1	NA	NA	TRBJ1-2	CASSEAEDLYGYTF	TGTGCCAGCAGTGAAGCAGAAGATCTTTATGGCTACACCTTC
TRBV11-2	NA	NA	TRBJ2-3	CASSLVLRAPGPDTQYF	TGTGCCAGCAGCTTAGTGTTGCGGGCCCCGGGCCCAGATACGCAGTATTTT
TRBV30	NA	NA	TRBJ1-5	CAWAGPGNQPQHF	TGTGCCTGGGCGGGGCCAGGGAATCAGCCCCAGCATTTT
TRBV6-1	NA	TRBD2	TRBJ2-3	CASSATSGGTDTQYF	TGTGCCAGCAGTGCAACTAGCGGGGGGACAGATACGCAGTATTTT
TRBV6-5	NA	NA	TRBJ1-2	CASSYSPLGGPYGYTF	TGTGCCAGCAGTTACTCTCCCCTCGGGGGGCCCTATGGCTACACCTTC
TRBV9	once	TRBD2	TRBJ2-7	CASSESGRAYEQYF	TGTGCCAGCAGCGAGTCCGGGAGGGCTTACGAGCAGTACTTC
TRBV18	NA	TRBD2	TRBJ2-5	CASSRREGRETQYF	TGTGCCAGCTCACGGAGGGAGGGTAGAGAGACCCAGTACTTC
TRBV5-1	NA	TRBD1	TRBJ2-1	CASSRGGQGVNEQFF	TGCGCCAGCAGCCGGGGTGGACAGGGTGTGAACGAGCAGTTCTTC
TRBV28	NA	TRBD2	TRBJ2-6	CAKDPGLAGDSGANVLTF	TGTGCCAAAGACCCGGGACTAGCGGGGGACTCTGGGGCCAACGTCCTGACTTTC
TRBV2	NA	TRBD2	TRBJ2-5	CASTPLGTSGETQYF	TGTGCCAGCACTCCCCTAGGGACTAGCGGAGAGACCCAGTACTTC
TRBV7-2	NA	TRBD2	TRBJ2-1	CASSSGTSGYNEQFF	TGTGCCAGCAGCTCCGGGACTAGCGGATACAATGAGCAGTTCTTC
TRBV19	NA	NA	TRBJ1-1	CASTFRRGPNTEAFF	TGTGCCAGTACTTTCCGGCGGGGTCCGAACACTGAAGCTTTCTTT
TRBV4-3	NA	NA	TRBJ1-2	CASSQGTTGGTDYGYTF	TGCGCCAGCAGCCAAGGGACAACCGGGGGAACTGACTATGGCTACACCTTC
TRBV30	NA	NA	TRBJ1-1	CAWSEGAGRPEAFF	TGTGCCTGGAGTGAAGGGGCGGGCCGCCCTGAAGCTTTCTTT
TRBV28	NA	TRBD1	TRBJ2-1	CASSKPGQVYNEQFF	TGTGCCAGCAGTAAACCGGGACAGGTTTACAATGAGCAGTTCTTC
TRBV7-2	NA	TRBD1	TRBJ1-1	CASSPSTGGGTEAFF	TGTGCCAGCAGCCCCTCGACAGGGGGCGGAACTGAAGCTTTCTTT
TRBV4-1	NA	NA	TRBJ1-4	CASRRGILAGRNEKLFF	TGCGCCAGCAGGAGAGGGATCTTGGCAGGGCGTAATGAAAAACTGTTTTTT
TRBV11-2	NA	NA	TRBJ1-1	CASSLGENTEAFF	TGTGCCAGCAGCTTAGGAGAGAACACTGAAGCTTTCTTT
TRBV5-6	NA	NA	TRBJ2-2	CASSFSANTGELFF	TGTGCCAGCAGCTTTTCCGCGAACACCGGGGAGCTGTTTTTT
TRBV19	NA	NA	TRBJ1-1	CASSSPHTVNTEAFF	TGTGCCAGTAGTTCCCCCCACACAGTGAACACTGAAGCTTTCTTT
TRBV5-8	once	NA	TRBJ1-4	CASSQGQRNEKLFF	TGTGCCAGCAGCCAAGGACAGCGTAATGAAAAACTGTTTTTT
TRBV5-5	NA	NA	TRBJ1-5	CASSPATGIRQPQHF	TGTGCCAGCAGCCCCGCCACAGGGATTAGGCAGCCCCAGCATTTT
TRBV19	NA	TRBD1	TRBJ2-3	CASRGQGGSTDTQYF	TGTGCCAGTAGGGGACAGGGAGGATCCACAGATACGCAGTATTTT
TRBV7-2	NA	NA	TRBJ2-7	CASSLDLWGYEQYF	TGTGCCAGCAGCTTAGATCTATGGGGCTACGAGCAGTACTTC
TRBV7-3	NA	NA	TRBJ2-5	CASSLTGQFEETQYF	TGTGCCAGCAGCTTAACTGGGCAGTTCGAAGAGACCCAGTACTTC
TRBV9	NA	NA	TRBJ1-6	CASSVTGPDSPLHF	TGTGCCAGCTCGGTGACAGGCCCTGATTCACCCCTCCACTTT
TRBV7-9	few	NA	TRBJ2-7	CASSFGRETYEQYF	TGTGCCAGCAGCTTCGGCAGGGAAACATACGAGCAGTACTTC
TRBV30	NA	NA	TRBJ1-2	CAWSLPSPRSGYTF	TGTGCCTGGAGTCTCCCCTCGCCCCGAAGCGGCTACACCTTC
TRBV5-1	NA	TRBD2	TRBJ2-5	CASSQGLDQETQYF	TGCGCCAGCAGCCAGGGACTAGACCAAGAGACCCAGTACTTC